Listed below are T cell receptor beta chains from one sample, sequenced in a study of cytomegalovirus exposure and HLA in healthy donors. Assay used: immunoSEQ multiplex PCR; TCRdb lists only in-frame clones, some missing. The data hold under 300,000 clones, with under 80% observed a single time. The source material was PBMCs. The receptors shown here come from a female donor in good health and CMV-seronegative. Each CDR3 is given with its conserved first and last residue. The order of the fields is J gene, D gene, V gene, clone size, CDR3 protein. The D gene is left open where the match is weak. Clone size, where shown, is once, few, many, or a class for clones that have expanded.

>TRBJ1-1|.|TRBV7-9|.
CASSLARERTEAFF
>TRBJ1-4|.|TRBV5-1|few
CASSSSTATNEKLFF
>TRBJ2-5|.|TRBV13|.
CASSLDHSVQETQYF
>TRBJ1-1|.|TRBV5-1|few
CASSLHPGNTEAFF
>TRBJ2-7|TRBD1|TRBV6-5|.
CASRRDRDPYYEQYF
>TRBJ2-7|.|TRBV4-1|.
CATSLGPAGAYEQYF
>TRBJ1-2|.|TRBV19|.
CASSIELADYGYTF
>.|TRBD2|TRBV27|once
CASHPGTSLYEQYF
>TRBJ1-1|.|TRBV19|.
CASSIFGGNTEAFF
>TRBJ1-1|.|TRBV6-1|.
CASTTGLGTEAFF
>TRBJ1-1|.|TRBV18|few
CASSPLRGSGQDGTEAFF
>.|TRBD1|TRBV2|.
CASIWDRGGNYEQYF
>TRBJ2-2|TRBD1|TRBV27|.
CASARQGNTGELFF
>TRBJ2-1|.|TRBV5-5|.
CASSFRWSSYNEQFF
>.|.|TRBV2|.
CASSGGDWGAKYEQYF
>TRBJ2-7|.|TRBV27|.
CASQGSYEQYF
>TRBJ1-1|.|TRBV5-4|.
CASSSAMNGGTEAFF
>TRBJ1-2|TRBD1|TRBV5-4|few
CASSVGGQRANYGYTF
>TRBJ2-7|TRBD1|TRBV7-9|.
CASSFKGTGSYEQYF
>TRBJ2-7|TRBD2|TRBV2|.
CASSGLAGGGEQYF
>TRBJ2-5|TRBD2|TRBV6-1|few
CASSEWLTSGSPQETQYF
>TRBJ2-1|.|TRBV30|.
CAWKLSGSYNEQFF
>TRBJ2-5|TRBD2|TRBV4-1|few
CASSQDGLAGGRRETQYF
>TRBJ1-5|.|TRBV5-1|.
CASSLNSGNQPQHF
>TRBJ2-7|TRBD1|TRBV27|.
CAVGTGVYEQYF
>TRBJ2-5|.|TRBV7-9|few
CASSSYRVWETQYF
>TRBJ2-3|.|TRBV6-4|.
CASSDGAGATDTQYF
>TRBJ2-5|.|TRBV9|.
CASQRRLGGGPGQETQYF
>TRBJ2-7|TRBD1|TRBV28|few
CASSSDRVFPYEQYF
>TRBJ2-2|.|TRBV7-8|.
CASSSESTGELFF
>TRBJ2-5|TRBD2|TRBV19|.
CASSDTSGRAGTQYF
>TRBJ2-1|TRBD2|TRBV5-1|.
CASSLAGRAGSYNEQFF
>TRBJ2-1|TRBD1|TRBV13|.
CASSKDRGPYNEQFF
>TRBJ2-6|.|TRBV2|.
CASSDRRESGANVLTF
>TRBJ2-2|TRBD2|TRBV28|.
CASSLATSGTNTGELFF
>TRBJ2-1|TRBD2|TRBV27|once
CASSLPTAGGHNEQFF
>TRBJ2-5|TRBD2|TRBV7-9|.
CASSDGRLAGQETQYF
>TRBJ2-2|TRBD2|TRBV27|.
CASSFGSGSFGELFF
>TRBJ1-1|.|TRBV6-1|few
CASSEVTGVTEAFF
>TRBJ2-7|TRBD2|TRBV27|few
CASSLGTSGRYEQYF
>TRBJ2-3|TRBD2|TRBV30|.
CAWSLVAGGGTDTQYF
>TRBJ2-7|.|TRBV4-2|.
CASSQEANFPYSGLYEQYF
>TRBJ2-1|.|TRBV9|.
CASSLLGRNNEQFF
>TRBJ2-6|.|TRBV5-1|.
CASSLEHRAGANVLTF
>TRBJ1-3|.|TRBV19|.
CASSMSGGNTIYF
>TRBJ1-1|TRBD1|TRBV28|.
CASSSYENRGLGAEAFF
>TRBJ2-7|.|TRBV18|.
CASSRSLTVTYEQYF
>TRBJ2-3|.|TRBV9|.
CASSLSGKGADTQYF
>TRBJ2-5|.|TRBV5-1|.
CASTLTRPGETQYF